This T cell receptor beta chain was obtained from a study of blood T cell repertoires in COVID-19. Study as a whole: From the United States, Italy and Spain came samples of acute and convalescent COVID-19.

This CDR3 spans 13 amino acids. V shed 5 bases and J shed 5 bases, with 15 bases lying between them. Germline V CDR1 and CDR2: DFQATT, SNEGSKA (reference sequence). Original handling: Quantification of nucleated cells was approximated via reference gene primer amplification. The data were produced by immunoSEQ multiplex PCR, yet TCRdb's version contains in-frame clones alone and is incomplete. The V and J calls and clone size were taken over from that table, and D and trimming were inferred from the DNA. The data show 180,000 or so clones, roughly 76% seen once. This TCR came from a woman aged 45-65 years with active or convalescent COVID-19. The chain couples TRBV20-1 to TRBJ1-1; a possible D gene is TRBD1 (6 bases). Source material: peripheral blood. In nucleotides, the CDR3 is TGCAGTGCTGGTGCTCAGGGGCATACTGAAGCTTTCTTT. This gives the protein CSAGAQGHTEAFF.